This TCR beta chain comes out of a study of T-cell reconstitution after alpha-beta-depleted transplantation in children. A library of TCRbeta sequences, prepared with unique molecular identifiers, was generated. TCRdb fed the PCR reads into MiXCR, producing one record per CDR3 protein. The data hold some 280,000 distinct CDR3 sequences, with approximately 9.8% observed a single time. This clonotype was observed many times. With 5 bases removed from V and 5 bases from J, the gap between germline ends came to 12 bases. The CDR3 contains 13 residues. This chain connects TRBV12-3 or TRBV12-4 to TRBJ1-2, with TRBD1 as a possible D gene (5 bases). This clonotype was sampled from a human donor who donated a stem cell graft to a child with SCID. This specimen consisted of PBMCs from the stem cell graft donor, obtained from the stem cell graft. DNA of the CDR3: TGTGCCAGCAGTCCACTGGACATATATGGCTACACCTTC. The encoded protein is CASSPLDIYGYTF.